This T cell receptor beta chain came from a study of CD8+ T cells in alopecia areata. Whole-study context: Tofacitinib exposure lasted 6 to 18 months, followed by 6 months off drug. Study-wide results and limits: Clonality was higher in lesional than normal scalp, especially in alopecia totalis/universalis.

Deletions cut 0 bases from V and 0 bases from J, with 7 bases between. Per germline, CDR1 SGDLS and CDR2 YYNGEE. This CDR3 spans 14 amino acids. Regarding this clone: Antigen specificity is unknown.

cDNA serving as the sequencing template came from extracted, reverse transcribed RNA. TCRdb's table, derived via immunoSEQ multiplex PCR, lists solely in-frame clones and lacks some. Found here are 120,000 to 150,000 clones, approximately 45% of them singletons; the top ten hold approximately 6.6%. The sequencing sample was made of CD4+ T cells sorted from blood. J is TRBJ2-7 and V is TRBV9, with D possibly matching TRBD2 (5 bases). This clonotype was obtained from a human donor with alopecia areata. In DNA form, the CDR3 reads TGTGCCAGCAGCGTAGTCGGGGACTCCTACGAGCAGTACTTC. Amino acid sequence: CASSVVGDSYEQYF.